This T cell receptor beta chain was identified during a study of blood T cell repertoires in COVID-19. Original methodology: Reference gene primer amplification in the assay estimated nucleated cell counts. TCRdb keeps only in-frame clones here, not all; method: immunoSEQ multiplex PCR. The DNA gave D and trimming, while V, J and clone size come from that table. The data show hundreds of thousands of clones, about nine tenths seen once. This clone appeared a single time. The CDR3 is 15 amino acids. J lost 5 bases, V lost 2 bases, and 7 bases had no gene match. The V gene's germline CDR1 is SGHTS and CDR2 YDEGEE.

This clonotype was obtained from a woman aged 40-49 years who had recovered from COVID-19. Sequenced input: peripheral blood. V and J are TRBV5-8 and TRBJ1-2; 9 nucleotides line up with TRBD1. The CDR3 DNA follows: TGTGCCAGCAGCTTATCGACAGGGGGATATTATGGCTACACCTTC. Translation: CASSLSTGGYYGYTF.